What follows is one T cell receptor beta chain and its context. The data belong to a study of blood T cell repertoires in COVID-19. In the study overall: Sites in the United States, Italy and Spain provided acute and convalescent COVID-19 samples. T cells, B-cell-depleted T cells, or PBMCs supplied cDNA or gDNA.

CDR3 size: 15 residues. CDR1 and CDR2 (germline): SGHRS, YFSETQ. V lost 0 bases and J lost 7; bases outside the gene matches: 5. As handled by the study authors: The assay estimated nucleated cells by amplifying reference gene primers. The assay was immunoSEQ multiplex PCR, and TCRdb's table has in-frame clones only and misses some. The V and J calls and clone size are taken from that table; D and trimming were inferred from the DNA. The data contain some 180,000 clones, approximately 84% of them seen just once; the ten biggest clones take up 9.5% to 13%. The origin of this receptor is a man between 65 and 79 years old with active or convalescent COVID-19. Source material: peripheral blood. The genes are TRBV5-1 and TRBJ2-1; 9 bases line up with TRBD2. The DNA of the CDR3 is TGCGCCAGCAGCTTGGCAGCGGGGGGTGTAAATGAGCAGTTCTTC. It codes for CASSLAAGGVNEQFF.